The clone carrying this T cell receptor beta chain was counted only a few times. Its antigen is undetermined. Clones were sequenced by immunoSEQ multiplex PCR, and TCRdb holds only the in-frame ones, with some missing. The data contain roughly 120,000 clones, 92% of them seen just once; the ten biggest clones take up more than 6%. This sample is drawn from a study of T cell responses to AZD1222 COVID-19 vaccine. Study conclusions and caveats: Seropositive at baseline were only six or seven AZD1222 recipients. Following two doses of AZD1222, Spike-specific TCR breadth and depth rose.

The V gene lost 5 bases and the J gene lost 5 bases, with 15 bases spanning the gap. The germline gives CDR1 MDHEN, CDR2 SYDVKM. The CDR3 is made up of 15 amino acids. The chain has TRBV28 and TRBJ1-4, with D perhaps matching TRBD1 (5 bases). This TCR derives from an adult who received the AZD1222 COVID-19 vaccine. The sample in question was peripheral blood, obtained 28 days after the second AZD1222 dose. Here the CDR3 reads CASSKSAGQNEKLFF. CDR3 sequence (DNA): TGTGCCAGCAGTAAGTCTGCAGGGCAGAATGAAAAACTGTTTTTT. The complete variable domain, with remaining parts taken from reference TRBV28 and TRBJ1-4, reads DVKVTQSSRYLVKRTGEKVFLECVQDMDHENMFWYRQDPGLGLRLIYFSYDVKMKEKGDIPEGYSVSREKKERFSLILESASTNQTSMYLCASSKSAGQNEKLFFGSGTQLSVL.